The next 29 T cell receptor beta chains were all read from a single sample in a study of cytomegalovirus exposure and HLA in healthy donors (dated by TCRdb to the late 2010s). Library method: the immunoSEQ multiplex PCR assay. For the multiplex PCR, a mixture combining 60 forward primers for TCR Vbeta segments and 13 reverse primers for TCR Jbeta segments was used. In TCRdb, the immuneACCESS table is reduced to in-frame sequences with V and J assigned. These tables do not hold every clone; where another copy was compared, an unresolved V gene accounts for under half, and the others remain unexplained. This sample is represented by approximately 220,000 clones; about three quarters of them were singletons. The top ten clones comprise 15% to 17% of the sample. Sequences were obtained from PBMCs. The receptors shown here come from a man aged 35-49 years in good health and CMV-seronegative.

In its sample, this clone was seen once. This chain uses TRBV2 with TRBJ1-1; D not resolved. Per germline, CDR1 SNHLY and CDR2 FYNNEI. This CDR3 contains 12 residues. The ends were cut back, 4 bases at V and 3 bases at J, with 6 bases in the middle. DNA of the CDR3: TGTGCCAGCAGTGGGAGGGACACTGAAGCTTTCTTT. This translates into CASSGRDTEAFF.

CDR3: CASSSRLGLDEQYF. The DNA of the CDR3 is TGTGCCAGCAGTTCTCGTCTCGGTCTAGACGAGCAGTACTTC. The V gene is TRBV27, the J gene TRBJ2-7; D remains ambiguous. V lost 4 bases to trimming and J lost 5 bases, with 15 bases between them. The germline V gene has CDR1 MNHEY and CDR2 SMNVEV (reference sequence). The CDR3 runs 14 residues.

The chain recombines TRBV7-2 with TRBJ2-3, with D possibly matching TRBD2 (6 bases). Germline assignment: CDR1 SGHTA and CDR2 FQGNSA. The CDR3 totals 14 residues. The ends were cut back, 5 bases at V and 13 bases at J, with 22 bases in the middle. This CDR3 reads CASSPPGSPSRKYF. DNA for the CDR3: TGTGCCAGCAGCCCTCCCGGGAGCCCCTCAAGGAAGTATTTT.

The chain joins TRBV11-1 to TRBJ2-2; D unclear. V shed 8 bases and J shed 1 base, with 11 bases lying between them. Germline V gives CDR1 SGHAT, CDR2 FQDESV (reference sequence). The length of the CDR3 is 14 residues. The DNA for the CDR3 is TGTGCCAGCCAACCTCTAAAGAACACCGGGGAGCTGTTTTTT. It yields the protein CASQPLKNTGELFF.

The chain joins TRBV6-5 to TRBJ1-2, with 8 bases aligning to TRBD1. The length of the CDR3 is 12 residues. Losses at the gene ends were 6 bases for V and 6 bases for J; bases not matched to a gene: 3. Germline CDR1 is MNHEY and CDR2 is SVGAGI. The CDR3 reads CASSPTGDGYTF. Here the CDR3 DNA reads TGTGCCAGCAGCCCGACAGGGGATGGCTACACCTTC.

DNA for the CDR3: TGTGCCATCAGGGCGGGACAGTCTTTGGCCGGGGAGCTGTTTTTT. It translates to CAIRAGQSLAGELFF. This chain uses TRBV10-3 with TRBJ2-2; possible D gene TRBD1, 7 bases. This CDR3 is built from 15 residues. Germline CDR1 and CDR2: ENHRY and SYGVKD. The V and J ends lost 6 bases and 6 bases respectively, with 17 bases between them.

This clone has just a few counts. The chain joins TRBV10-3 to TRBJ1-2, with 9 bases matching TRBD1. From germline, CDR1 is ENHRY and CDR2 SYGVKD. The CDR3 consists of 14 residues. Germline trimming cut 10 bases from V and 3 bases from J; bases unmatched to any gene: 9. The CDR3 DNA is TGTGCCACACAACAGGGGGCCAACGACTATGGCTACACCTTC. Its translation is CATQQGANDYGYTF.

This clone was seen only a few times. The V gene is TRBV2, the J gene TRBJ1-2; the D gene is possibly TRBD1 (5 bases). The CDR3 spans 12 residues. Germline CDR1 and CDR2: SNHLY and FYNNEI. V lost 7 bases and J lost 8, with 14 bases in between. This CDR3 is CASTRGEGGYTF. The DNA of the CDR3 is TGTGCCAGCACCCGGGGGGAGGGAGGCTACACCTTC.

The genes are TRBV6-1 and TRBJ1-5, with 11 bases fitting TRBD1. Germline V gene sequence: CDR1 MNHNS, CDR2 SASEGT. The CDR3 extends over 15 amino acids. The J segment lost 4 bases and the V segment lost 6 bases, leaving 5 bases of the junction unmatched. CDR3 in DNA: TGTGCCAGCAGCCTGGACAGGGGGCTGAATCAGCCCCAGCATTTT. This codes for CASSLDRGLNQPQHF.

The CDR3 DNA reads as TGCGCCAGCAGCCTCGACAGGGGAAGCTACGAGCAGTACTTC. It yields the protein CASSLDRGSYEQYF. V gene TRBV5-1 combines with J gene TRBJ2-7; 8 bases fit TRBD1. The CDR3 has 14 residues. V gave up 4 bases and J gave up 3 bases; unmatched junction bases: 6. CDR1 and CDR2 (germline): SGHRS, YFSETQ.

This clone appeared a single time. V is TRBV5-6 and J is TRBJ2-1; D perhaps matches TRBD1 (6 bases). The CDR3 is made up of 11 amino acids. In germline, CDR1 is SGHDT, CDR2 YYEEEE. V was pared by 6 bases and J by 9 bases, with 10 bases between. The CDR3 DNA sequence: TGTGCCAGCACTTTAGGGGGTGAGCAGTTCTTC. Amino acid sequence: CASTLGGEQFF.

The rearrangement uses TRBV28 and TRBJ2-7; possibly TRBD1 for D (6 bases). The CDR3 runs to 17 residues. CDR1 is MDHEN and CDR2 is SYDVKM in the germline V gene. Trimming shortened V by 5 bases and J by 3 bases, and 23 bases separated the two germline ends. The CDR3 region has the DNA TGTGCCAGCAGTCCGAACCTGGGGGCCAAGGGGTACTACGAGCAGTACTTC. This sequence encodes CASSPNLGAKGYYEQYF.

The chain links TRBV4-1 to TRBJ1-5; D perhaps matches TRBD1 (6 bases). Trimming took off 0 bases at V and 2 bases at J, with 14 bases between the two ends. CDR1 and CDR2 from the germline V gene are MGHRA and YSYEKL. This CDR3 contains 17 residues. The CDR3 here is CASSQDLWTEGNQPQHF. The CDR3 coding sequence is TGCGCCAGCAGCCAAGATTTGTGGACAGAAGGCAATCAGCCCCAGCATTTT.

The V gene is TRBV28, the J gene TRBJ2-7, with TRBD2 as a possible D gene (5 bases). This CDR3 is 15 amino acids long. Between the trimmed V and J ends, which lost 7 bases and 0 bases, there was a span of 16 bases. Germline CDR1 is MDHEN and CDR2 is SYDVKM. CDR3 in amino acids: CASTGRRGSSYEQYF. CDR3 DNA sequence: TGTGCCAGCACCGGGCGTCGAGGGAGCTCCTACGAGCAGTACTTC.

The rearrangement joins TRBV19 to TRBJ1-5; weak D call: TRBD1 (6 bases). Trimming removed 2 bases from V and 1 base from J, with 9 bases in between. This CDR3 contains 15 residues. From germline, CDR1 is LNHDA and CDR2 SQIVND (reference sequence). In DNA form, the CDR3 reads TGTGCCAGTAGTATACAGGGGATAAGCAATCAGCCCCAGCATTTT. Encoded protein: CASSIQGISNQPQHF. Together with reference TRBV19 and TRBJ1-5, the CDR3 gives the full variable domain: DGGITQSPKYLFRKEGQNVTLSCEQNLNHDAMYWYRQDPGQGLRLIYYSQIVNDFQKGDIAEGYSVSREKKESFPLTVTSAQKNPTAFYLCASSIQGISNQPQHFGDGTRLSIL.

V usage is TRBV6-1 and J usage is TRBJ2-5; TRBD2 aligns across 15 bases. There are 14 residues in the CDR3. Looked up from germline, CDR1 is MNHNS and CDR2 is SASEGT. The V and J ends lost 6 bases and 5 bases, in that order; junction bases with no gene match: 1. The DNA of the CDR3 is TGTGCCAGCAGGGGACTAGCGGGAGGCGAGACCCAGTACTTC. Translating it yields CASRGLAGGETQYF.

V and J are TRBV6-4 and TRBJ1-2, with 8 positions matching TRBD1. The J segment lost 1 base and the V segment lost 6 bases, leaving 7 bases of the junction unmatched. The CDR3 length is 15 residues. Germline V lookup: CDR1 MRHNA, CDR2 SNTAGT. The CDR3 DNA is TGTGCCAGCAGCCCCACGGGACAGGATAACTATGGCTACACCTTC. This gives the protein CASSPTGQDNYGYTF.

The chain employs TRBV7-9 and TRBJ2-3, with TRBD2 matching 9 bases. The CDR3 sequence is 18 residues long. V shed 4 bases and J 2 bases; nucleotides not matched to a gene: 13. The germline gives CDR1 SEHNR, CDR2 FQNEAQ (reference sequence). CDR3 in DNA: TGTGCCAGCAGCTCACGTAGGGCTAGCGGGACCTACACAGATACGCAGTATTTT. Protein product: CASSSRRASGTYTDTQYF.

The rearrangement links TRBV29-1 to TRBJ2-2; no firm D call. This CDR3 has 14 residues. Trimming stripped 4 bases from V and 1 base from J, with 10 bases between. Germline CDR1 reads SQVTM; CDR2 reads ANQGSEA. This CDR3 is CSVVTRMNTGELFF. The CDR3 DNA is TGCAGCGTTGTTACCAGAATGAACACCGGGGAGCTGTTTTTT.

The chain joins TRBV2 to TRBJ1-2; 9 nucleotides agree with TRBD1. Per germline, CDR1 SNHLY and CDR2 FYNNEI. The length of the CDR3 is 12 residues. The DNA of the CDR3 is TGTGCTTTCGTACAGGGGGCGGCAGGCTACACCTTC. Translation gives CAFVQGAAGYTF.

The gene calls are TRBV21-1 and TRBJ2-3; the tabulated D call, TRBD1, remains unverified against the DNA. TRBV21-1 is a pseudogene locus. CDR3 length: 14 residues. The CDR3 loop is CASSKPKTGYTQYF. The DNA of the CDR3 is TGTGCCAGCAGCAAACCAAAGACAGGTTATACGCAGTATTTT.

The rearrangement links TRBV7-9 to TRBJ1-1; D ambiguous. Germline-derived CDR1 and CDR2 are SEHNR and FQNEAQ (reference sequence). Trimming removed 4 bases at V and 3 bases at J, with 15 bases between. The CDR3 has 15 residues. The DNA of the CDR3 is TGTGCCAGCAGCTCCCAGACAAGGTCGGACACTGAAGCTTTCTTT. Translated, it gives CASSSQTRSDTEAFF. Filled out from reference TRBV7-9 and TRBJ1-1, the complete variable domain reads DTGVSQNPRHKITKRGQNVTFRCDPISEHNRLYWYRQTLGQGPEFLTYFQNEAQLEKSRLLSDRFSAERPKGSFSTLEIQRTEQGDSAMYLCASSSQTRSDTEAFFGQGTRLTVV.

The rearrangement links TRBV19 to TRBJ2-7; D ambiguous. From germline, CDR1 is LNHDA and CDR2 SQIVND (reference sequence). The CDR3 has 14 amino acids. Trimming shortened V by 4 bases and J by 6 bases, and 16 bases separated the two germline ends. In DNA, the CDR3 is TGTGCCAGTAGTAGAGGCTTTGAGAGCAGCGAGCAGTACTTC. As protein: CASSRGFESSEQYF.

In its sample, this clone was seen once. The chain joins TRBV27 to TRBJ2-7; weak D call: TRBD1 (5 bases). Trimming left V 4 bases short and J 3 bases short, with 13 bases between. Germline V gene lookup returns CDR1 MNHEY and CDR2 SMNVEV (reference sequence). This CDR3 region has 14 residues. CDR3 bases: TGTGCCAGCAGTTACAGGACCAGTAGCTACGAGCAGTACTTC. Translation: CASSYRTSSYEQYF.

The chain links TRBV5-1 to TRBJ1-3; D is possibly TRBD1 (5 bases). From germline, CDR1 is SGHRS and CDR2 YFSETQ. The CDR3 contains 16 residues. The V end lost 0 bases, the J end lost 4 bases, and 14 bases lay between the germline ends. CDR3 bases: TGCGCCAGCAGCTTGGGATCGGTCCCAGGGGGAAACACCATATATTTT. The encoded protein is CASSLGSVPGGNTIYF.

The chain couples TRBV18 to TRBJ1-1; D is undetermined. V lost 3 bases and J lost 4, with 15 bases in between. The CDR3 covers 15 residues. CDR1 and CDR2 from the germline V gene are KGHSH and LQKENI. CDR3 nucleotide sequence: TGTGCCAGCTCACCGACTCGCGGCTACCCCACTGAAGCTTTCTTT. Translation gives CASSPTRGYPTEAFF.

The chain combines TRBV7-3 with TRBJ2-3, with D possibly matching TRBD2 (6 bases). Germline loops: CDR1 SGHTA, CDR2 FQGTGA. The CDR3 extends over 15 amino acids. V gave up 5 bases and J gave up 1 base, with 13 bases separating them. The CDR3 here is CASSPSGGGTDTQYF. CDR3 in DNA: TGTGCCAGCAGCCCATCGGGCGGGGGCACAGATACGCAGTATTTT.

The chain couples TRBV9 to TRBJ2-1, with 11 bases fitting TRBD2. From germline, CDR1 is SGDLS and CDR2 YYNGEE. This CDR3 region has 16 residues. Trimming at V came to 3 bases and at J to 4 bases, leaving 6 bases not matched to a gene. DNA for the CDR3: TGTGCCAGCAGCGCACCTCTAGCGGGGGGTTACAATGAGCAGTTCTTC. Its translation is CASSAPLAGGYNEQFF.

This clone showed up just once. The sample carries other DNA sequences with the same CDR3. The chain employs TRBV7-9 and TRBJ2-7, with D perhaps matching TRBD1 (6 bases). The CDR3 length is 12 residues. Germline CDR1 is SEHNR and CDR2 is FQNEAQ (reference sequence). Trimming took 5 bases from V and 4 from J, leaving 9 bases between them. CDR3 in amino acids: CASSLQGYEQYF. CDR3 nucleotides: TGTGCCAGCAGCCTCCAGGGGTACGAGCAGTACTTC.